The sample holds many counts of the clone carrying this T cell receptor beta chain. Its antigen remains unknown. These data come from a study of T-cell memory formation after mild COVID-19. Study in general: The two donors had largely donor-specific TCR clusters.

Whole-study results and caveats: Certain responding clones were present in pre-infection memory, suggesting participation of cross-reactive memory. Among CD4+ contracting clones, most were CM and EM, and CD8+ ones EMRA.

The CDR3 contains 14 residues. Per the germline V gene, CDR1 is SGHDT and CDR2 is YYEEEE. Trimming took off 0 bases at V and 4 bases at J, with 9 bases between the two ends. TCR alpha and TCR beta cDNA libraries with sample barcodes and UMIs came from 5'RACE using constant-segment primers. A single record per CDR3 protein comes from TCRdb applying MiXCR to the 5' RACE reads. The sample shows roughly 42,000 distinct CDR3 sequences, about 7.1% of them seen only once. The V and J genes are TRBV5-6 and TRBJ2-3, with a tentative D call TRBD2 (7 bases). The material sequenced was PBMCs or a T cell subset sorted from them (not recorded which). The clonotype was recovered from a man in his late teens or twenties who had mild COVID-19 (a few samples of this study predate the infection). Cell type and time point are not known. The CDR3 loop reads CASSLVGGADTQYF. CDR3 coding DNA: TGTGCCAGCAGCTTGGTAGGGGGGGCAGATACGCAGTATTTT.